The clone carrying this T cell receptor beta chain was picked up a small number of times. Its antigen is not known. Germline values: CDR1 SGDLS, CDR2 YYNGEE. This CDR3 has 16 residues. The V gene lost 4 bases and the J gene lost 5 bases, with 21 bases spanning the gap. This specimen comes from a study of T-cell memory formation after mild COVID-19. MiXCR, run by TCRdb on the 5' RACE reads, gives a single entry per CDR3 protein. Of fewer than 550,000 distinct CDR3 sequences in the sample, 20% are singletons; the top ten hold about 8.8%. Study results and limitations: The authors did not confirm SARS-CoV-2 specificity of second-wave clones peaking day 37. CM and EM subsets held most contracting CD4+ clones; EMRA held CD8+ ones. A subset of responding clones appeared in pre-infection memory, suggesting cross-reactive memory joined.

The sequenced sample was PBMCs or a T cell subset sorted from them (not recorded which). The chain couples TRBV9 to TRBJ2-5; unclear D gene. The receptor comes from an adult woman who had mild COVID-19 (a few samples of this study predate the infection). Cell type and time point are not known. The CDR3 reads CASSSRPGLRWETQYF. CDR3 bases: TGTGCCAGCAGCTCCCGACCGGGTCTAAGGTGGGAGACCCAGTACTTC. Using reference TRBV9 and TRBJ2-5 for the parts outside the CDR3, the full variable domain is DSGVTQTPKHLITATGQRVTLRCSPRSGDLSVYWYQQSLDQGLQFLIQYYNGEERAKGNILERFSAQQFPDLHSELNLSSLELGDSALYFCASSSRPGLRWETQYFGPGTRLLVL.